Listed here is a single TCR beta chain. Germline V CDR1 and CDR2: SEHNR, FQNEAQ (reference sequence). Trimming cost V 0 bases and J 3 bases, with 8 bases left between them. The CDR3 is 14 amino acids. This specimen comes from a study of identical twins. MiXCR was run by TCRdb on the 5' RACE reads, yielding one entry per CDR3 protein. The sample holds some 730,000 distinct CDR3 sequences, 15% to 20% seen once. These records were also assigned to another study, of T cells expressing NK-cell markers.

The clonotype comes from a woman aged 18-35 years in good health. The sequencing input was PBMCs. The rearrangement joins TRBV7-9 to TRBJ1-2; D uncertain. The CDR3 is CASSLAGGYYGYTF. The CDR3 DNA follows: TGTGCCAGCAGCTTAGCGGGCGGGTACTATGGCTACACCTTC.